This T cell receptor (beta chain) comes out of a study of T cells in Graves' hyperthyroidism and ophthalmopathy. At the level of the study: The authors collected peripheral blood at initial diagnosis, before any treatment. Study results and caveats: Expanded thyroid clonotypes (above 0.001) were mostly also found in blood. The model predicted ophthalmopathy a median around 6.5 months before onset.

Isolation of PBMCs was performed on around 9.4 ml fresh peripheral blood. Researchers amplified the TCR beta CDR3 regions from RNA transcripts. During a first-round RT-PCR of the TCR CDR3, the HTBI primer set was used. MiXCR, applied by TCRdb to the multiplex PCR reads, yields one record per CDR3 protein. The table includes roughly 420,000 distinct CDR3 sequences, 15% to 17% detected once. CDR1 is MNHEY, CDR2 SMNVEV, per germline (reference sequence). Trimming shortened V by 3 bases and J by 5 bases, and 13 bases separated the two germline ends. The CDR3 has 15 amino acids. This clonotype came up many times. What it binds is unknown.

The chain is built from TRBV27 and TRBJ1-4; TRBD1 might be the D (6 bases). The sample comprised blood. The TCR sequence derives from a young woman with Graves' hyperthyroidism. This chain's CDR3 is CASSFRPGENEKLFF. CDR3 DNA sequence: TGTGCCAGCAGTTTCCGACCAGGGGAAAATGAAAAACTGTTTTTT.